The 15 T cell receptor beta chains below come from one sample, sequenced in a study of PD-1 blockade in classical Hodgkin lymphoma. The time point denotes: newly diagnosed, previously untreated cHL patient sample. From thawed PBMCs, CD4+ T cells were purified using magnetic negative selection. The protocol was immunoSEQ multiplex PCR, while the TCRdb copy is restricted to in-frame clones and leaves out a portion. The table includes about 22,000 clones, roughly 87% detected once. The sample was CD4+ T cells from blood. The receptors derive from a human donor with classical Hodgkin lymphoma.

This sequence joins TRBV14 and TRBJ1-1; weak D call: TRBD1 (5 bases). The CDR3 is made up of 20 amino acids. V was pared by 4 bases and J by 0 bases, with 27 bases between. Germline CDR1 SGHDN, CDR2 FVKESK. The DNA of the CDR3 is TGTGCCAGCAGCCGAACAGGTCGGGGGTCCCTGGGATTCATGAACACTGAAGCTTTCTTT. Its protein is CASSRTGRGSLGFMNTEAFF. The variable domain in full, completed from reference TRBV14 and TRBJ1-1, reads EAGVTQFPSHSVIEKGQTVTLRCDPISGHDNLYWYRRVMGKEIKFLLHFVKESKQDESGMPNNRFLAERTGGTYSTLKVQPAELEDSGVYFCASSRTGRGSLGFMNTEAFFGQGTRLTVV.

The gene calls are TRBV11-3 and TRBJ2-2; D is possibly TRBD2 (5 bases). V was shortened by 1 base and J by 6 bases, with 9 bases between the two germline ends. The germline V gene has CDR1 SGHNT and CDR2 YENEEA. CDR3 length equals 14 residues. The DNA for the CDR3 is TGTGCCAGCAGCTTAGGGGGAGTCGCCGGGGAGCTGTTTTTT. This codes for CASSLGGVAGELFF.

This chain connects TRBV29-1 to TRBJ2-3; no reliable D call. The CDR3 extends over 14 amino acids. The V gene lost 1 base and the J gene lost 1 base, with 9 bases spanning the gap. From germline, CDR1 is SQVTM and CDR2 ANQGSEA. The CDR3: CSVEGLHGTDTQYF. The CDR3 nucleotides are TGCAGCGTTGAAGGCTTACACGGCACAGATACGCAGTATTTT.

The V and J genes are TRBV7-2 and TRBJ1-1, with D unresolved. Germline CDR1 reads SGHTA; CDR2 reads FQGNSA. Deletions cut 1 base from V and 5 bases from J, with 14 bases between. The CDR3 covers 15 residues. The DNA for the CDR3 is TGTGCCAGCAGCTTAGTGGAGGGCGGCGCGACTGAAGCTTTCTTT. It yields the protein CASSLVEGGATEAFF.

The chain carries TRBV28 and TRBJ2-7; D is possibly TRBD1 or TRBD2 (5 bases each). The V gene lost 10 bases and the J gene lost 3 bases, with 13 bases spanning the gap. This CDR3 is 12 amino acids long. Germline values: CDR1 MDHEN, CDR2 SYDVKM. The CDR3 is CAIRDGNYEQYF. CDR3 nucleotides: TGTGCCATCCGGGACGGTAACTACGAGCAGTACTTC.

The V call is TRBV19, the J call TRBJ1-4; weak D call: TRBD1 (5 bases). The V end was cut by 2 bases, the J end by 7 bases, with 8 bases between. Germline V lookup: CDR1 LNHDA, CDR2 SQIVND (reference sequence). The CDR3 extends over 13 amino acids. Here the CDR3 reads CASSILGREKLFF. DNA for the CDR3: TGTGCCAGTAGTATATTGGGACGTGAAAAACTGTTTTTT. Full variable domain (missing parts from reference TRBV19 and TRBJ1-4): DGGITQSPKYLFRKEGQNVTLSCEQNLNHDAMYWYRQDPGQGLRLIYYSQIVNDFQKGDIAEGYSVSREKKESFPLTVTSAQKNPTAFYLCASSILGREKLFFGSGTQLSVL.

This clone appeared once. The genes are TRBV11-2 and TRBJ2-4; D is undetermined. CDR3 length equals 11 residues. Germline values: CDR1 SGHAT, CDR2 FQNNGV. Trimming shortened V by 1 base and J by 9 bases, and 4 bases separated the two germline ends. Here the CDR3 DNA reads TGTGCCAGCAGCTTAGGTGGCATTCAGTACTTC. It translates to CASSLGGIQYF.

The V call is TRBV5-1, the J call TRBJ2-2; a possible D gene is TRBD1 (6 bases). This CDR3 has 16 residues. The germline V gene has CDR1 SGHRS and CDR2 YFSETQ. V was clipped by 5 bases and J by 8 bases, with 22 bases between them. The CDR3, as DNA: TGCGCCAGCAGTGATTTTGGGACACTCGTAGCAGGGGAGCTGTTTTTT. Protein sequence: CASSDFGTLVAGELFF.

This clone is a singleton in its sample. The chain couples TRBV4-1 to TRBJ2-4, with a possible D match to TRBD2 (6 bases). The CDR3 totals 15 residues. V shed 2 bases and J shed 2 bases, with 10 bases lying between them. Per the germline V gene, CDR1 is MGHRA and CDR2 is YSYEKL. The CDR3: CASSQLGLSKNIQYF. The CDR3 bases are TGCGCCAGCAGCCAACTGGGACTTTCCAAAAACATTCAGTACTTC.

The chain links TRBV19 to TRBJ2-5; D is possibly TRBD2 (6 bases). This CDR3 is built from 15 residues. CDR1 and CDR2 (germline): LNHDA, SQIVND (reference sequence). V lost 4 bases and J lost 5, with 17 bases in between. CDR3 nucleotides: TGTGCCAGTAGTAATCTCGGGAGTCTTTATGAGACCCAGTACTTC. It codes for CASSNLGSLYETQYF. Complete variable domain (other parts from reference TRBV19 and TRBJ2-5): DGGITQSPKYLFRKEGQNVTLSCEQNLNHDAMYWYRQDPGQGLRLIYYSQIVNDFQKGDIAEGYSVSREKKESFPLTVTSAQKNPTAFYLCASSNLGSLYETQYFGPGTRLLVL.

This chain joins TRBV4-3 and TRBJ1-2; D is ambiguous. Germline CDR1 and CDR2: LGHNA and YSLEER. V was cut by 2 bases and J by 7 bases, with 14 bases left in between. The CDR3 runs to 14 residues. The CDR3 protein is CASSQLQGGSGYTF. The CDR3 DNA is TGCGCCAGCAGCCAACTCCAAGGAGGCAGTGGCTACACCTTC.

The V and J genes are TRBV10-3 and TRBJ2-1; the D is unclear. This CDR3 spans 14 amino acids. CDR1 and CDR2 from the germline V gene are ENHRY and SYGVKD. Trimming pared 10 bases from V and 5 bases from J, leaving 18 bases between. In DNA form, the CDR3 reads TGTGCCACTAAGCCGTCCCCAACAGACAATGAGCAGTTCTTC. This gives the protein CATKPSPTDNEQFF.

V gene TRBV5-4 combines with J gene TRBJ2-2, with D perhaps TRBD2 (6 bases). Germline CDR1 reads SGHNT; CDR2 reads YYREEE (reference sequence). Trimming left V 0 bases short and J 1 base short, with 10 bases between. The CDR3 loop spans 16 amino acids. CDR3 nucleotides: TGTGCCAGCAGCTTGGTGGGCGGGAAGAACACCGGGGAGCTGTTTTTT. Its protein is CASSLVGGKNTGELFF.

The CDR3 nucleotides are TGTGCCACCAGCAGAGGAGGTTTTAACACCGGGGAGCTGTTTTTT. It translates to CATSRGGFNTGELFF. The J gene is TRBJ2-2, the V gene TRBV15; D uncertain. CDR3 length: 15 residues. V gave up 1 base and J gave up 2 bases, with 8 bases separating them. CDR1 is LNHNV and CDR2 is YYDKDF in the germline V gene (reference sequence).

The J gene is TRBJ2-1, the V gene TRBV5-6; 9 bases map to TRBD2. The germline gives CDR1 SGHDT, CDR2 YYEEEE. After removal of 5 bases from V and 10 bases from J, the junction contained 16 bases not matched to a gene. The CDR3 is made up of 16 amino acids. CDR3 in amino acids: CASRGYSGSKDKEQFF. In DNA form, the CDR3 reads TGTGCCAGCAGGGGTTATAGCGGGAGTAAGGATAAGGAGCAGTTCTTC.